This T cell receptor beta chain emerged from a study of OX40 agonist ivuxolimab in advanced cancers. The CDR3 contains 16 residues. The junction had 9 bases not matched to a gene; V was cut back by 4 bases and J by 7 bases. CDR1 SGHTA and CDR2 FQGNSA come from the germline V gene. This table comes from immunoSEQ multiplex PCR, and its TCRdb copy is limited to in-frame clones, with some not included. Seen here are about 48,000 clones, over 80% observed once, and the top ten hold roughly 12%. V gene TRBV7-2 combines with J gene TRBJ1-5; the match to TRBD1 covers 11 bases. This specimen was CD4+ or CD8+ T cells sorted from blood, taken in a trial of the OX40 agonist ivuxolimab. This sequence originates from an adult with an advanced solid tumor such as melanoma, head and neck, liver or kidney cancer. In DNA form, the CDR3 reads TGTGCCAGCAGCTCGTCCCGGGACAGGGGGTGGCAGCCCCAGCATTTT. This translates into CASSSSRDRGWQPQHF.